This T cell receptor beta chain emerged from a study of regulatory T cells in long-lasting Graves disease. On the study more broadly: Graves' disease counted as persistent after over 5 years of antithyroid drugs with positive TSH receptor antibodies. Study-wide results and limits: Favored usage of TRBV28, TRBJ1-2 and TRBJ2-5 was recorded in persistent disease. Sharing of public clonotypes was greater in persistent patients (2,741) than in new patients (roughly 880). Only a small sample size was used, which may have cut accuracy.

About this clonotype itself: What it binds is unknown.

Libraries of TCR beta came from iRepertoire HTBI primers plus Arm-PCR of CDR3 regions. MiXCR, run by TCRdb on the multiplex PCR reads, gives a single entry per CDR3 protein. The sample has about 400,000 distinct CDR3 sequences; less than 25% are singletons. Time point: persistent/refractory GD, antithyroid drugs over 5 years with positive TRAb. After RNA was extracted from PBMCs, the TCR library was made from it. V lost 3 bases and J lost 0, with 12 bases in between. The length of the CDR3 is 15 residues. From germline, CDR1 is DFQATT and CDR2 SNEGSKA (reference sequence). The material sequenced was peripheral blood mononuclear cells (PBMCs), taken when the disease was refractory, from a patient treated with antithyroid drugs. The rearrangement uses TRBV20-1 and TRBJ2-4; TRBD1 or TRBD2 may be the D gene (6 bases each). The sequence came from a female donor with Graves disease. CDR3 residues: CSASSGALAKNIQYF. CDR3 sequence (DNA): TGCAGTGCTAGTTCGGGGGCCCTAGCCAAAAACATTCAGTACTTC.